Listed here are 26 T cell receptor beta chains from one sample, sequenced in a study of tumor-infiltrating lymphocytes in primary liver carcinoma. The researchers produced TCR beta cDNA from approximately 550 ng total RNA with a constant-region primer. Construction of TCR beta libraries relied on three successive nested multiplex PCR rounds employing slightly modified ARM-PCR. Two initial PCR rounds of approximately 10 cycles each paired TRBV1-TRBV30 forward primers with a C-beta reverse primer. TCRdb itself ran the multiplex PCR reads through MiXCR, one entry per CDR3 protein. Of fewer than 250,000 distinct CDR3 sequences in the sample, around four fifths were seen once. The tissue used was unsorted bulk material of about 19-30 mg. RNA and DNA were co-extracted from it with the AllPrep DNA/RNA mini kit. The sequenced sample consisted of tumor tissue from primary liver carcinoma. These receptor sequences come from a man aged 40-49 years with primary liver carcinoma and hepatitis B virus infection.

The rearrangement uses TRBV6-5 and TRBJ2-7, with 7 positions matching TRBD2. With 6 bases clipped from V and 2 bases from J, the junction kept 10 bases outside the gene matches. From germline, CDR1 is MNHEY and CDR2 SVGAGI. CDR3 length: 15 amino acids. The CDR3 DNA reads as TGTGCCAGCAGCCTGGGAGGGCTCGATACCTACGAGCAGTACTTC. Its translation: CASSLGGLDTYEQYF.

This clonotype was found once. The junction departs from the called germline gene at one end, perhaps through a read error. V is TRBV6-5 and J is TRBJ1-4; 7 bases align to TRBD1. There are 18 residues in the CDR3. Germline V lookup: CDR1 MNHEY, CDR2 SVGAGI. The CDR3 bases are TGTACCAGCAGTTACTCAGGAGGGGCAGGGGGGAAAAATGAAAAACTGTTTTTT. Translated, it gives CTSSYSGGAGGKNEKLFF.

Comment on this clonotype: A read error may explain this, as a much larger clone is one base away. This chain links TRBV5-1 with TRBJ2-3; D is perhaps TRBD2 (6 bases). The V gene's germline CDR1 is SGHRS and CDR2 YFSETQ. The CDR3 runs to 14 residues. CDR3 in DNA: TGCGCCAGCAAGGAGCAGGGAGGTACAGATACGCAGAATTTT. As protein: CASKEQGGTDTQNF. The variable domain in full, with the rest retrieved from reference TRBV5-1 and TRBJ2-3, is KAGVTQTPRYLIKTRGQQVTLSCSPISGHRSVSWYQQTPGQGLQFLFEYFSETQRNKGNFPGRFSGRQFSNSRSEMNVSTLELGDSALYLCASKEQGGTDTQNFGPGTRLTVL.

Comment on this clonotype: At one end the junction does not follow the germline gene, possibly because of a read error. CDR3 sequence: CASSIARVGYEQYF. Written as DNA, the CDR3 is TGCGCCAGCAGTATAGCGAGAGTTGGCTACGAGCAGTACTTC. The J gene is TRBJ2-7, the V gene TRBV5-4, with a weak D call TRBD2 (5 bases). Germline CDR1 reads SGHNT; CDR2 reads YYREEE (reference sequence). The CDR3 spans 14 residues. The variable domain in full, completed from reference TRBV5-4 and TRBJ2-7, reads ETGVTQSPTHLIKTRGQQVTLRCSSQSGHNTVSWYQQALGQGPQFIFQYYREEENGRGNFPPRFSGLQFPNYSSELNVNALELDDSALYLCASSIARVGYEQYFGPGTRLTVT.

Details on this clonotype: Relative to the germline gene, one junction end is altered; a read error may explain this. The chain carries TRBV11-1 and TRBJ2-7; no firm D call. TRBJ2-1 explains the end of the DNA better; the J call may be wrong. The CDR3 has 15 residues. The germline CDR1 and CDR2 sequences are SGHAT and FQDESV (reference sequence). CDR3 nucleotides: TGTACCAGCAGCCCGGCAGCGCGAAGCTCCTACGAGCAGTTCTTC. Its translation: CTSSPAARSSYEQFF.

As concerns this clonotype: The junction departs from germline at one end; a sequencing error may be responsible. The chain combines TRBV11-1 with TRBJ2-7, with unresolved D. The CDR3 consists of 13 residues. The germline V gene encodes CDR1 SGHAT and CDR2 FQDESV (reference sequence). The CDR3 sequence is CVSRRKRSYKQYF. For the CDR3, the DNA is TGTGTCAGCAGGCGGAAGCGATCCTACAAGCAGTACTTC.

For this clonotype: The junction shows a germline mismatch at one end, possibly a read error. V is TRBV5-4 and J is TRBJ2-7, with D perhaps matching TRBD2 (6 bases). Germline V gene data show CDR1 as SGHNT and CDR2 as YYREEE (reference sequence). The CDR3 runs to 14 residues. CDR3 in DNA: TGTGCCATCAGCTCAAGGGACTTGCCCTACGAGCAGTACTTC. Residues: CAISSRDLPYEQYF.

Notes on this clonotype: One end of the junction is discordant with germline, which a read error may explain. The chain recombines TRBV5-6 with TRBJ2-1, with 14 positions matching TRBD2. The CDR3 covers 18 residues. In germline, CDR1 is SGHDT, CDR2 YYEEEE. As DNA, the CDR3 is TGTGCCAGCAGCCGGGGACTAGCGGGAGTTTTGACCTATAATGTGCAGTTCTTC. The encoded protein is CASSRGLAGVLTYNVQFF.

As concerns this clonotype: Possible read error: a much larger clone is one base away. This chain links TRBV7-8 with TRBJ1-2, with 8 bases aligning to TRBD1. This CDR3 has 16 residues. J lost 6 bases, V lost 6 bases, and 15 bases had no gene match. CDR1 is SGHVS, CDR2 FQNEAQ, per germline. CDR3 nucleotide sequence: TGTGCCAGCAGTACCCGGCCAGGACAGGGAGATCATGGCTACACCTTC. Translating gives CASSTRPGQGDHGYTF.

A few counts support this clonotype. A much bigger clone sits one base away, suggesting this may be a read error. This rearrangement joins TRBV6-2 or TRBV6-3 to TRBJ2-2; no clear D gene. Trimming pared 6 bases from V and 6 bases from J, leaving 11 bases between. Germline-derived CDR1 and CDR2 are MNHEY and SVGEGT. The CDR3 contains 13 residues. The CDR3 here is CASSFNESGELFF. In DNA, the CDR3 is TGTGCCAGCAGCTTTAACGAGTCCGGGGAGCTGTTTTTT.

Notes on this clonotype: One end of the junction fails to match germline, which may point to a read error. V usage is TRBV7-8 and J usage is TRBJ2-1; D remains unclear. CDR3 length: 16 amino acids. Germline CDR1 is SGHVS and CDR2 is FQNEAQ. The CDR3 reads CASSLASGSSLGEQFF. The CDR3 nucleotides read TGTGCCAGCAGTTTAGCCTCGGGTAGCTCATTAGGTGAACAGTTCTTC.

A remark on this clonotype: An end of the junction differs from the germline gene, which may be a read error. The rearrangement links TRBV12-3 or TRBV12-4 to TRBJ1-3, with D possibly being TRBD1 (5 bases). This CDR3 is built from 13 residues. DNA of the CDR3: TGTCCCAGCAGGAGGGGTTCTGGAAACACAATATATTTT. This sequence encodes CPSRRGSGNTIYF.

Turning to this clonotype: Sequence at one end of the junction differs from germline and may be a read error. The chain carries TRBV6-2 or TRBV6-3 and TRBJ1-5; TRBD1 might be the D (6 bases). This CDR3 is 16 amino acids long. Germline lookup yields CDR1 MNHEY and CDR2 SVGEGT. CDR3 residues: CASSYRPDRNNQLQHF. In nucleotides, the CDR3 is TGTGCCAGCAGTTACCGACCGGACAGAAACAATCAGCTCCAGCATTTT.

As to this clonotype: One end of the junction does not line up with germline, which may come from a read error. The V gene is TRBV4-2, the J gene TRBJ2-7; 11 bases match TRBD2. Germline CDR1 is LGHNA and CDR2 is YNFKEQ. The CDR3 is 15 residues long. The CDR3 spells CVSSQDSGRDNEEYF. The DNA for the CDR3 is TGTGTCAGCAGCCAAGATAGCGGGAGGGACAACGAGGAGTACTTC.

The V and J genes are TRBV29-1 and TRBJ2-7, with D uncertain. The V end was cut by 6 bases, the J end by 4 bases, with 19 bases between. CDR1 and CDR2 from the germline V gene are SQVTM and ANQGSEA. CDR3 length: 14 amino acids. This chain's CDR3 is CSVKVGIRSYEQYF. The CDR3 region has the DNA TGCAGCGTGAAAGTGGGAATTCGATCATACGAGCAGTACTTC.

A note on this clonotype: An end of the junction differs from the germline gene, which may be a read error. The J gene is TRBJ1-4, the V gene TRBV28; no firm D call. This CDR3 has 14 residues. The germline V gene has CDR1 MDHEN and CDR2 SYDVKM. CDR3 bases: TGTGCCAGCAGTTCCGGCAGATTTAATGAAAAAGTGTTTTTC. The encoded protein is CASSSGRFNEKVFF.

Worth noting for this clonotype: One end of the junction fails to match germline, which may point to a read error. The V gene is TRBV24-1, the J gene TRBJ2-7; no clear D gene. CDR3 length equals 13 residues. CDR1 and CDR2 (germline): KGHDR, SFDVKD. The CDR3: CATSDVSSYEQHF. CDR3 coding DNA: TGTGCCACCAGTGATGTGAGCAGTTACGAGCAGCACTTC.

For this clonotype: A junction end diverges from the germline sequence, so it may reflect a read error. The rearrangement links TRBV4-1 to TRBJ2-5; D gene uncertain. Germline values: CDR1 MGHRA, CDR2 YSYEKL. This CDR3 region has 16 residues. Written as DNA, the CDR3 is TGCGCCAGCAGCAAAACCCCTGGTGCCAAGCAAGAGACGCAGTACTTC. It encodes CASSKTPGAKQETQYF.

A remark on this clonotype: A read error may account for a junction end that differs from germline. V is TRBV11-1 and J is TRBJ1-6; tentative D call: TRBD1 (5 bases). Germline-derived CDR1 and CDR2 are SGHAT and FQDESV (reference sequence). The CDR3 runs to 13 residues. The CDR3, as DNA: TGCGACAGCAGCAGGACACTGGTTTCACCCCTCCACTTT. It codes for CDSSRTLVSPLHF.

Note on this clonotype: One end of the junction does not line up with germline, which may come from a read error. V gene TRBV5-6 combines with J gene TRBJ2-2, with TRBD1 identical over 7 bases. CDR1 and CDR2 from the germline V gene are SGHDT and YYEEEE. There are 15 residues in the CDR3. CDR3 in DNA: TGTGCCAGCAGTTGGGGACAGATGAACACCAGGGAGCTGTTTTTT. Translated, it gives CASSWGQMNTRELFF.

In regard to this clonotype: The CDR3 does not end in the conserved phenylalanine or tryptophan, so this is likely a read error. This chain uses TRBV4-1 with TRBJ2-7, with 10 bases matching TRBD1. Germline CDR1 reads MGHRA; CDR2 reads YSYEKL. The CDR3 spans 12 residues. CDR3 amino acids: CTSKGTGEEQYI. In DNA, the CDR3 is TGTACCAGCAAGGGGACAGGGGAAGAGCAGTACATC.

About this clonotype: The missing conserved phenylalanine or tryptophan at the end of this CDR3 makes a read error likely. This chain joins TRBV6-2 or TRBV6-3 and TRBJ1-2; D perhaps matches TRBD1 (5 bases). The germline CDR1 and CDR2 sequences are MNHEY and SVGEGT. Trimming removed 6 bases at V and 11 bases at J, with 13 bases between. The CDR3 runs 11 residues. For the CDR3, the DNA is TGTGCCAGCAGGCAGGGAGGCGGATACACCTCC. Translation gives CASRQGGGYTS.

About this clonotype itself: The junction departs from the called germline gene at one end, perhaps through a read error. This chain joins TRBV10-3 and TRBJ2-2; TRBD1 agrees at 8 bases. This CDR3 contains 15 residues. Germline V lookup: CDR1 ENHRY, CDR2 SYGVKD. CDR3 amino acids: CATSEQQGDTGELFF. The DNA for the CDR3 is TGTGCCACCAGTGAGCAACAGGGGGACACCGGGGAGCTGTTTTTT.

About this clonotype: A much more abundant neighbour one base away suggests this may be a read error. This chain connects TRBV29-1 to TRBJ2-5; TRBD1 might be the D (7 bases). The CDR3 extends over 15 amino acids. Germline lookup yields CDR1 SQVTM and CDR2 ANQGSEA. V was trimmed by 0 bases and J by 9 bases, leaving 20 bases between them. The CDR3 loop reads CSVEDTTGRSEAQYF. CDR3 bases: TGCAGCGTTGAAGATACGACAGGGAGGTCGGAGGCCCAGTACTTC.

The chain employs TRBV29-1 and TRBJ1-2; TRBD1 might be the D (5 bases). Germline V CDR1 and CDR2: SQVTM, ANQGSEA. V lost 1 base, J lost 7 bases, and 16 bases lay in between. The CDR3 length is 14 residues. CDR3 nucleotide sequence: TGCAGCGTTGAAGCCGAAGAAGGGGTGGTTGGCTACACCTTC. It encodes CSVEAEEGVVGYTF. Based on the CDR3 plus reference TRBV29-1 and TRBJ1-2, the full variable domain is SAVISQKPSRDICQRGTSLTIQCQVDSQVTMMFWYRQQPGQSLTLIATANQGSEATYESGFVIDKFPISRPNLTFSTLTVSNMSPEDSSIYLCSVEAEEGVVGYTFGSGTRLTVV.

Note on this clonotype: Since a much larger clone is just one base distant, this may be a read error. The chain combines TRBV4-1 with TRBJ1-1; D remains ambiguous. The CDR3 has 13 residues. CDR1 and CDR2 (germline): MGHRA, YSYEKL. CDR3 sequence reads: CANSPRGNTEAFF. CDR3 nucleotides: TGCGCCAACAGCCCGCGGGGTAACACTGAAGCTTTCTTT.